This TCR beta chain was sequenced in a study of siplizumab effects on memory and regulatory T cells. Study observations and caveats: Siplizumab gave mappable alloreactive CD4+ clones an average Treg-derived fraction of approximately 69%, against around 27% in controls. Siplizumab caused a significant drop in alloreactive sequences traceable to unstimulated CD4+ memory cells.

Details on this clone: The antigen is not known.

The V end lost 0 bases, the J end lost 7 bases, and 19 bases lay between the germline ends. Per the germline V gene, CDR1 is MGHRA and CDR2 is YSYEKL. The length of the CDR3 is 18 residues. Method: immunoSEQ multiplex PCR; TCRdb's copy keeps in-frame clones and lacks some. Among 70,000 or so clones listed, about 90% were seen once. The receptor's source is a human donor in good health. The sequencing sample was made of CD8+ T cells sorted from blood. The rearrangement uses TRBV4-1 and TRBJ1-6; tentatively, D is TRBD1 (5 bases). The CDR3 sequence is CASSQDRMQGSMNSPLHF. In DNA, the CDR3 is TGCGCCAGCAGCCAAGATCGTATGCAGGGTTCGATGAATTCACCCCTCCACTTT.